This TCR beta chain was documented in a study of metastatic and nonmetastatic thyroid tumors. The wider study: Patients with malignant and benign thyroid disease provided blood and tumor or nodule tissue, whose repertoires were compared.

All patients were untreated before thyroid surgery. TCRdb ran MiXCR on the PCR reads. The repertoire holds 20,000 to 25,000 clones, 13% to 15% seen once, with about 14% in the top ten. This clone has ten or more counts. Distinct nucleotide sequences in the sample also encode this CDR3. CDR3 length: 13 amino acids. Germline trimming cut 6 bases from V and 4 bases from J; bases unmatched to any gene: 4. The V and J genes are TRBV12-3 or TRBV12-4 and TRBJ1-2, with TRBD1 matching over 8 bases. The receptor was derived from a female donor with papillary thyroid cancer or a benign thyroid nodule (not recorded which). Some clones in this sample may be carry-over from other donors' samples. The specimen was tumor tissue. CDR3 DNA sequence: TGTGCCAGCAGATACGGACAGGGCTATGGCTACACCTTC. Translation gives CASRYGQGYGYTF.